These 30 T cell receptor beta chains originate from one sample sequenced in a study of blood T cell repertoires in COVID-19. The protocol was immunoSEQ multiplex PCR, while the TCRdb copy is restricted to in-frame clones and leaves out a portion. The sample lists tens of thousands of clones, around 80% occurring once. Sequenced input: peripheral blood. These receptors originate from a man aged 60-69 years with acute or convalescent COVID-19.

The chain recombines TRBV5-1 with TRBJ2-7, with 7 bases that match TRBD2. The CDR3 covers 14 residues. Losses at the gene ends were 2 bases for V and 5 bases for J; bases not matched to a gene: 7. CDR1 is SGHRS, CDR2 YFSETQ, per germline. The CDR3 here is CASSFPGLGNEQYF. The CDR3 DNA sequence: TGCGCCAGCAGCTTCCCCGGACTAGGTAACGAGCAGTACTTC.

The rearrangement joins TRBV11-2 to TRBJ2-3; perhaps TRBD1 as D (6 bases). Germline lookup yields CDR1 SGHAT and CDR2 FQNNGV. V shed 4 bases and J shed 1 base, with 9 bases lying between them. The CDR3 runs to 14 residues. CDR3 in amino acids: CASSSDRRTDTQYF. DNA of the CDR3: TGTGCCAGCAGCTCGGACAGACGCACAGATACGCAGTATTTT.

Written as DNA, the CDR3 is TGTGCCAGCAGCTTAGCGGGAGGGGGCACCGGGGAGCTGTTTTTT. This translates into CASSLAGGGTGELFF. This sequence joins TRBV6-2 or TRBV6-3 and TRBJ2-2; 11 nucleotides match TRBD2. V lost 6 bases to trimming and J lost 4 bases; unmatched junction nucleotides: 4. The germline V gene has CDR1 MNHEY and CDR2 SVGEGT. This CDR3 spans 15 amino acids.

The V and J genes are TRBV4-1 and TRBJ2-5, with D possibly TRBD1 on 6 matching bases. CDR3 length: 15 residues. CDR1 MGHRA and CDR2 YSYEKL come from the germline V gene. V was pared by 0 bases and J by 4 bases, with 12 bases between. CDR3: CASSQDQGRLETQYF. The CDR3 DNA reads as TGCGCCAGCAGCCAAGATCAGGGGAGATTAGAGACCCAGTACTTC.

This chain joins TRBV25-1 and TRBJ2-3; D possibly corresponds to TRBD1 (6 bases). The length of the CDR3 is 15 residues. The V end was cut by 6 bases, the J end by 5 bases, with 18 bases between. Per the germline V gene, CDR1 is MGHDK and CDR2 is SYGVNS. In nucleotides, the CDR3 is TGTGCCAGCAGGGGACAACCCCCCTTCGGAGATACGCAGTATTTT. Protein product: CASRGQPPFGDTQYF. The full variable domain, with the rest looked up from reference TRBV25-1 and TRBJ2-3, is EADIYQTPRYLVIGTGKKITLECSQTMGHDKMYWYQQDPGMELHLIHYSYGVNSTEKGDLSSESTVSRIRTEHFPLTLESARPSHTSQYLCASRGQPPFGDTQYFGPGTRLTVL.

This chain links TRBV27 with TRBJ2-1; 8 nucleotides match TRBD1. This CDR3 has 15 amino acids. The junction had 11 bases not matched to a gene; V was cut back by 6 bases and J by 7 bases. CDR1 and CDR2 from the germline V gene are MNHEY and SMNVEV (reference sequence). CDR3 nucleotide sequence: TGTGCCAGCAGCTCTACAGGGGGGTTTTGGAATGAGCAGTTCTTC. Its protein product is CASSSTGGFWNEQFF.

The CDR3 region is CASSLDPLHRGRGGEAFF. The DNA of the CDR3 is TGTGCCAGCAGCTTAGATCCCCTCCACAGGGGCCGCGGTGGTGAAGCTTTCTTT. The V and J genes are TRBV11-2 and TRBJ1-1; 7 bases map to TRBD1. Germline values: CDR1 SGHAT, CDR2 FQNNGV. The CDR3 extends over 18 amino acids. The ends lost 0 bases at V and 7 bases at J; junction bases unmatched: 17.

The chain has TRBV6-5 and TRBJ2-5, with D perhaps TRBD2 (6 bases). The V and J ends lost 6 bases and 3 bases respectively, with 11 bases between them. From germline, CDR1 is MNHEY and CDR2 SVGAGI. This CDR3 comprises 13 residues. The CDR3 reads CASRLWGEETQYF. The DNA for the CDR3 is TGTGCCAGCAGACTTTGGGGGGAAGAGACCCAGTACTTC.

CDR3: CSASLLLAGGVDNEQFF. In DNA, the CDR3 is TGCAGTGCTAGTCTCCTGCTAGCGGGAGGGGTAGACAATGAGCAGTTCTTC. The chain recombines TRBV20-1 with TRBJ2-1; 12 bases match TRBD2. V gave up 3 bases and J gave up 5 bases; unmatched junction bases: 11. Per germline, CDR1 DFQATT and CDR2 SNEGSKA (reference sequence). The CDR3 sequence is 17 residues long.

This sequence joins TRBV24-1 and TRBJ2-3, with D possibly matching TRBD2 (6 bases). Trimming removed 5 bases at V and 3 bases at J, with 17 bases between. The CDR3 spans 16 residues. CDR1 and CDR2 (germline): KGHDR, SFDVKD. CDR3 sequence (DNA): TGTGCCACCAGTGGGGCTGCGGGATGGGGTACAGATACGCAGTATTTT. Its protein is CATSGAAGWGTDTQYF.

This clone was observed a single time. The chain carries TRBV27 and TRBJ2-1; D may be TRBD1 (7 bases). Looked up from germline, CDR1 is MNHEY and CDR2 is SMNVEV (reference sequence). CDR3 length: 23 amino acids. V was shortened by 3 bases and J by 1 base, with 34 bases between the two germline ends. The CDR3 protein is CASSFEEDTGDSMVARSYNEQFF. DNA for the CDR3: TGTGCCAGCAGTTTCGAGGAAGATACAGGGGACTCCATGGTGGCAAGGTCCTACAATGAGCAGTTCTTC.

The sample holds one count of this clone. The chain uses TRBV27 and TRBJ2-5; D possibly corresponds to TRBD1 (6 bases). CDR1 and CDR2 from the germline V gene are MNHEY and SMNVEV (reference sequence). This CDR3 contains 14 residues. V was clipped by 4 bases and J by 2 bases, with 11 bases between them. The CDR3 spells CASSWGHTQETQYF. DNA for the CDR3: TGTGCCAGCAGTTGGGGACACACTCAAGAGACCCAGTACTTC.

The V and J genes are TRBV28 and TRBJ1-2, with 7 bases that match TRBD1. Trimming took 4 bases from V and 5 from J; bases not matched to a gene: 7. Germline CDR1 reads MDHEN; CDR2 reads SYDVKM. CDR3 length equals 14 residues. The DNA for the CDR3 is TGTGCCAGCAGTTCAGCGGACAGGCGGTATGGCTACACCTTC. Residues: CASSSADRRYGYTF.

CDR3 amino acids: CASSSGGQGRYYEQYF. Written as DNA, the CDR3 is TGCGCCAGCAGCTCGGGAGGACAGGGGCGATACTACGAGCAGTACTTC. The V and J genes are TRBV5-1 and TRBJ2-7, with TRBD1 matching 9 bases. The germline V gene encodes CDR1 SGHRS and CDR2 YFSETQ. Losses at the gene ends were 3 bases for V and 3 bases for J; bases not matched to a gene: 10. CDR3 length: 16 amino acids.

The genes are TRBV11-2 and TRBJ2-3; D is unresolved. Trimming shortened V by 5 bases and J by 1 base, and 10 bases separated the two germline ends. The CDR3 is made up of 14 amino acids. Germline V gives CDR1 SGHAT, CDR2 FQNNGV. The CDR3 nucleotides read TGTGCCAGCAGCCCGGGTTGGGGCACAGATACGCAGTATTTT. Residues: CASSPGWGTDTQYF.

The chain links TRBV6-2 or TRBV6-3 to TRBJ2-4; 9 nucleotides agree with TRBD1. This CDR3 is built from 16 residues. CDR1 and CDR2 from the germline V gene are MNHEY and SVGEGT. The V segment lost 5 bases and the J segment 0 bases; nucleotides outside the gene matches: 5. The CDR3 bases are TGTGCCAGCAGTCCCGGACAGGGGCTAGCCAAAAACATTCAGTACTTC. Its protein product is CASSPGQGLAKNIQYF.

This chain joins TRBV6-5 and TRBJ1-3; 7 bases are a match to TRBD1. The CDR3 runs to 16 residues. With V trimmed by 2 bases and J by 0 bases, 4 bases remained unmatched. CDR1 and CDR2 (germline): MNHEY, SVGAGI. CDR3 sequence: CASSYQGQNSGNTIYF. CDR3 DNA: TGTGCCAGCAGTTACCAGGGACAGAACTCTGGAAACACCATATATTTT.

The CDR3 region is CASGRASGRDEQYF. In nucleotides, the CDR3 is TGTGCCAGCGGCCGGGCTAGCGGGAGAGACGAGCAGTACTTC. The chain employs TRBV7-9 and TRBJ2-7; 10 bases agree with TRBD2. The CDR3 runs 14 residues. CDR1 SEHNR and CDR2 FQNEAQ come from the germline V gene (reference sequence). Trimming took 8 bases from V and 5 from J; bases not matched to a gene: 9.

The V and J genes are TRBV5-1 and TRBJ2-1, with TRBD1 identical over 8 bases. CDR3 size: 16 residues. V shed 1 base, J shed 4 bases, and the junction held 7 bases outside the gene matches. Germline assignment: CDR1 SGHRS and CDR2 YFSETQ. The CDR3 sequence is CASSLSRDRSYNEQFF. The CDR3 DNA sequence: TGCGCCAGCAGCTTGAGTAGGGACAGGTCTTACAATGAGCAGTTCTTC.

The chain is built from TRBV6-5 and TRBJ1-3; D possibly corresponds to TRBD1 (5 bases). Trimming took off 2 bases at V and 0 bases at J, with 11 bases between the two ends. The CDR3 spans 16 residues. Germline V gives CDR1 MNHEY, CDR2 SVGAGI. DNA of the CDR3: TGTGCCAGCAGTTACCTTACAGGCCTCTCTGGAAACACCATATATTTT. Translating it yields CASSYLTGLSGNTIYF.

The chain combines TRBV7-2 with TRBJ2-7, with no clear D. The CDR3 has 13 residues. In germline, CDR1 is SGHTA, CDR2 FQGNSA. V was shortened by 1 base and J by 3 bases, with 7 bases between the two germline ends. DNA for the CDR3: TGTGCCAGCAGCTTAGAACTACTCTACGAGCAGTACTTC. Its protein product is CASSLELLYEQYF.

This chain links TRBV2 with TRBJ1-1, with D perhaps matching TRBD1 (6 bases). CDR3 length: 14 amino acids. V lost 2 bases and J 9 bases, leaving 16 bases between the germline ends. CDR1 and CDR2 from the germline V gene are SNHLY and FYNNEI. For the CDR3, the DNA is TGTGCCAGCAGTGAAAGGACAGATATCGTAAAAGCTTTCTTT. Translated, it gives CASSERTDIVKAFF.

This clone was found once. The gene calls are TRBV24-1 and TRBJ1-4; D remains ambiguous. The length of the CDR3 is 13 residues. Germline lookup yields CDR1 KGHDR and CDR2 SFDVKD. Trimming removed 6 bases at V and 4 bases at J, with 8 bases between. This CDR3 reads CATSRSYNEKLFF. CDR3 nucleotide sequence: TGTGCCACCAGTCGTTCGTATAATGAAAAACTGTTTTTT.

The chain combines TRBV28 with TRBJ1-2; no clear D gene. Germline CDR1 is MDHEN and CDR2 is SYDVKM. CDR3 length: 11 residues. Trimming shortened V by 6 bases and J by 5 bases, and 7 bases separated the two germline ends. CDR3 sequence reads: CASSATYGYTF. The CDR3 coding sequence is TGTGCCAGCAGCGCCACTTATGGCTACACCTTC.

This clone came up once. The V gene is TRBV10-3, the J gene TRBJ2-3, with 8 bases lining up with TRBD2. This CDR3 has 15 amino acids. Unmatched junction bases numbered 11, after V lost 6 bases and J lost 6 bases. In germline, CDR1 is ENHRY, CDR2 SYGVKD. CDR3 DNA sequence: TGTGCCATCAGGGTAGCGGGAAGAATCAGCGATACGCAGTATTTT. It translates to CAIRVAGRISDTQYF.

This chain links TRBV6-5 with TRBJ2-5; TRBD2 matches 7 bases. V dropped 4 bases and J dropped 5; count of bases not matched to a gene: 7. From germline, CDR1 is MNHEY and CDR2 SVGAGI. The CDR3 covers 14 residues. The CDR3 loop reads CASSLGGTVETQYF. The CDR3 DNA reads TGTGCCAGCAGTTTGGGGGGGACGGTGGAGACCCAGTACTTC.

The rearrangement joins TRBV28 to TRBJ2-7; D may be TRBD1 (5 bases). The CDR3 is made up of 17 amino acids. Germline V gives CDR1 MDHEN, CDR2 SYDVKM. The ends were cut back, 4 bases at V and 4 bases at J, with 23 bases in the middle. The CDR3 nucleotides are TGTGCCAGCAGTTCCACAACGGACACCCTGATCCCTTACGAGCAGTACTTC. This codes for CASSSTTDTLIPYEQYF.

This clone was counted a single time. This chain uses TRBV15 with TRBJ2-7; no firm D call. Germline V gene lookup returns CDR1 LNHNV and CDR2 YYDKDF (reference sequence). The CDR3 runs 14 residues. Trimming removed 2 bases from V and 0 bases from J, with 8 bases in between. The CDR3 protein is CATSRYGFSYEQYF. The CDR3 region has the DNA TGTGCCACCAGCAGATACGGTTTCTCCTACGAGCAGTACTTC.

A word on this clone: The same CDR3 also results from other DNA sequences found in this sample. The V and J genes are TRBV2 and TRBJ2-7; D is unresolved. The germline V gene encodes CDR1 SNHLY and CDR2 FYNNEI. The CDR3 length is 11 residues. The V end lost 4 bases, the J end lost 4 bases, and 5 bases lay between the germline ends. For the CDR3, the DNA is TGTGCCAGCAGTGGCGGATACGAGCAGTACTTC. Translation: CASSGGYEQYF.

V gene TRBV6-2 or TRBV6-3 combines with J gene TRBJ1-2; TRBD1 aligns across 7 bases. Germline CDR1 MNHEY, CDR2 SVGEGT. There are 13 residues in the CDR3. Unmatched junction bases numbered 12, after V lost 6 bases and J lost 11 bases. This chain's CDR3 is CASSQPPGQWYTF. CDR3 nucleotides: TGTGCCAGCAGCCAGCCCCCGGGACAGTGGTACACCTTC.